The source of this TCR beta chain is a study of blood T cell repertoires in COVID-19. Germline CDR1 and CDR2: SGHDT and YYEEEE. V was pared by 4 bases and J by 9 bases, with 10 bases of the junction left unmatched. CDR3 length: 15 amino acids. Data came from immunoSEQ multiplex PCR; TCRdb stores just in-frame clones and leaves some out. Of 300,000 to 350,000 clones in the sample, around nine tenths were seen once. The chain links TRBV5-6 to TRBJ1-6, with 7 bases lining up with TRBD1. Sequenced sample: PBMCs or T cells enriched from blood (not recorded which). The sequence came from a man between 25 and 39 years old who had recovered from COVID-19. The CDR3 reads CASSLRDRGISPLHF. CDR3 sequence (DNA): TGTGCCAGCAGCCTCCGGGACAGAGGGATTTCACCCCTCCACTTT.